The source of this T cell receptor beta chain is a study of siplizumab effects on memory and regulatory T cells. The CDR3 contains 13 residues. CDR1 and CDR2 from the germline V gene are GTSNPN and SVGIG (reference sequence). Trimming stripped 2 bases from V and 3 bases from J, with 9 bases between. Sequenced by immunoSEQ multiplex PCR; TCRdb stores in-frame clones only, minus some. The sample yields 100,000 or so clones, about 90% seen once. Whole-study results and caveats: Proliferating Tregs taken from siplizumab cultures were not shown to have a confirmed suppressive function. Naive T cells looked more diverse than memory cells and looked like major alloresponse contributors. Fewer alloreactive sequences mapped to unstimulated CD4+ memory cells under siplizumab.

A remark on this clone: Its antigen is unidentified.

The sequencing input was CD4+ T cells sorted from blood. This sequence joins TRBV30 and TRBJ2-3; D is possibly TRBD1 or TRBD2 (6 bases each). This TCR derives from a human donor in good health. Here the CDR3 reads CAWSTGTTDTQYF. CDR3 DNA sequence: TGTGCCTGGAGTACAGGGACTACAGATACGCAGTATTTT. The variable domain in full, with the rest retrieved from reference TRBV30 and TRBJ2-3, is SQTIHQWPATLVQPVGSPLSLECTVEGTSNPNLYWYRQAAGRGLQLLFYSVGIGQISSEVPQNLSASRPQDRQFILSSKKLLLSDSGFYLCAWSTGTTDTQYFGPGTRLTVL.